What follows are 12 T cell receptor beta chains derived from one specimen sequenced in a study of response to subunit inactivated influenza vaccine. From the RT-PCR reads, TCRdb called clonotypes with MiXCR, one entry per CDR3 protein. The sample records 650,000 to 800,000 distinct CDR3 sequences, over 11% being singletons. The starting material was PBMCs from blood, obtained about 14 days before vaccination. The receptors derive from a man in his fifties or sixties who received an inactivated influenza vaccine.

J is TRBJ1-4 and V is TRBV20-1; D gene uncertain. The CDR3 is 13 amino acids. The V end was cut by 2 bases, the J end by 4 bases, with 8 bases between. CDR1 is DFQATT, CDR2 SNEGSKA, per germline (reference sequence). CDR3 amino acids: CSARRSSNEKLFF. DNA for the CDR3: TGCAGTGCTAGACGGAGCAGTAATGAAAAACTGTTTTTT.

The V call is TRBV4-3, the J call TRBJ2-7; TRBD1 agrees at 7 bases. The ends lost 1 base at V and 1 base at J; junction bases unmatched: 4. Germline lookup yields CDR1 LGHNA and CDR2 YSLEER. This CDR3 has 15 amino acids. CDR3 region: CASSQVRDSSYEQYF. CDR3 coding DNA: TGCGCCAGCAGCCAAGTCCGGGACAGTTCCTACGAGCAGTACTTC.

The CDR3 coding sequence is TGCAGTGCTAGAGATCCTCTCCCTAGTTTAGCGGGAGGACCCTACGAGCAGTACTTC. Protein sequence: CSARDPLPSLAGGPYEQYF. The chain is built from TRBV20-1 and TRBJ2-7; 10 nucleotides line up with TRBD2. This CDR3 contains 19 residues. Trimming removed 0 bases from V and 2 bases from J; junction bases left unmatched: 16. Germline loops: CDR1 DFQATT, CDR2 SNEGSKA (reference sequence).

The rearrangement joins TRBV21-1 to TRBJ2-1; the table's TRBD2 call for D was not verified on the DNA. TRBV21-1 corresponds to a pseudogene. The CDR3 runs 15 residues. The CDR3 reads CASSKRLAGGNEQFF. Here the CDR3 DNA reads TGTGCCAGCAGCAAAAGACTAGCGGGAGGGAATGAGCAGTTCTTC.

V gene TRBV3-1 combines with J gene TRBJ1-2, with D maybe TRBD1 (5 bases). The CDR3 has 13 residues. Germline V lookup: CDR1 LGHDT, CDR2 YNNKEL (reference sequence). V was clipped by 3 bases and J by 8 bases, with 13 bases between them. The CDR3 nucleotides read TGTGCCAGCAGCCATACGGGACCGGGCGGCTACACCTTC. Translating gives CASSHTGPGGYTF.

The genes are TRBV20-1 and TRBJ2-5, with D unresolved. The V and J ends lost 4 bases and 0 bases respectively, with 18 bases between them. Germline V gene sequence: CDR1 DFQATT, CDR2 SNEGSKA (reference sequence). This CDR3 is 16 amino acids long. The CDR3 spells CSAMGRRPTDQETQYF. The CDR3 nucleotides are TGCAGTGCTATGGGCAGGAGACCAACTGACCAAGAGACCCAGTACTTC.

Regarding this clonotype: Sequence at one end of the junction differs from germline and may be a read error. The gene calls are TRBV4-2 and TRBJ1-2, with D perhaps matching TRBD1 (6 bases). This CDR3 is 16 amino acids long. CDR1 and CDR2 (germline): LGHNA, YNFKEQ. Written as DNA, the CDR3 is TGTGCCAGCAGCGAAGAAGTGACAGGATCTAACTATGGCTACACCTTC. It yields the protein CASSEEVTGSNYGYTF.

V gene TRBV20-1 combines with J gene TRBJ1-5; possibly TRBD1 for D (5 bases). Germline V gives CDR1 DFQATT, CDR2 SNEGSKA (reference sequence). The CDR3 runs 14 residues. Trimming removed 6 bases at V and 3 bases at J, with 15 bases between. The CDR3 reads CSAERGDINQPQHF. In nucleotides, the CDR3 is TGCAGTGCGGAAAGGGGAGATATCAATCAGCCCCAGCATTTT.

This clonotype was found a few times. CDR3: CSARGLGENIQYF. CDR3 coding DNA: TGCAGTGCTAGGGGGCTCGGGGAAAACATTCAGTACTTC. This chain connects TRBV20-1 to TRBJ2-4; D is tentatively TRBD1 or TRBD2 (5 bases each). The V end lost 3 bases, the J end lost 5 bases, and 11 bases lay between the germline ends. The CDR3 loop spans 13 amino acids. Germline lookup yields CDR1 DFQATT and CDR2 SNEGSKA (reference sequence).

This clonotype was recorded many times. The chain recombines TRBV6-2 or TRBV6-3 with TRBJ2-5; no clear D gene. CDR3 length: 11 residues. V dropped 5 bases and J dropped 4 bases, with 5 bases sitting between them. Germline lookup yields CDR1 MNHEY and CDR2 SVGEGT. CDR3 region: CASSKRETQYF. In DNA, the CDR3 is TGTGCCAGCAGTAAGAGAGAGACCCAGTACTTC.

The table lists this clonotype with a few counts. The V call is TRBV19, the J call TRBJ2-1, with D perhaps TRBD2 (6 bases). The germline V and J ends were trimmed by 6 bases and 7 bases, with 22 bases remaining between them. CDR1 LNHDA and CDR2 SQIVND come from the germline V gene (reference sequence). The CDR3 is 16 residues long. CDR3 residues: CASRKRPRDSFNEQFF. As DNA, the CDR3 is TGTGCCAGTAGGAAGAGGCCCCGGGACTCCTTTAATGAGCAGTTCTTC.

This clonotype turned up a few times. This chain connects TRBV5-1 to TRBJ2-1, with D unclear. The ends were cut back, 4 bases at V and 6 bases at J, with 8 bases in the middle. The CDR3 is 12 amino acids. Looked up from germline, CDR1 is SGHRS and CDR2 is YFSETQ. In DNA, the CDR3 is TGCGCCAGCAGCAGGACCCTCAATGAGCAGTTCTTC. Encoded protein: CASSRTLNEQFF.